This T cell receptor (beta chain) was sequenced in a study of CD8+CD57+ T cells in acquired aplastic anemia. Deletions cut 4 bases from V and 0 bases from J, with 10 bases between. This CDR3 spans 14 amino acids. The germline V gene has CDR1 LGHDT and CDR2 YNNKEL (reference sequence). Many counts were recorded for this clonotype. Genomic DNA served as template for TCR beta VDJ and CDR3 profiling. TCRdb re-derived calls from the reads in MiXCR, one entry per CDR3 protein. The sample shows 300,000 or so distinct CDR3 sequences, roughly half of them seen only once. The clonotype originates from a human donor with severe aplastic anemia or a healthy control (not recorded which). J is TRBJ2-7 and V is TRBV3-1; the D gene is possibly TRBD2 (5 bases). Material for sequencing was sorted CD4+, CD8+, or CD8+CD57+ T cells (not recorded which) from PBMCs. The CDR3 DNA sequence: TGTGCCAGCAGCCGGGCTCGGGGCTCCTACGAGCAGTACTTC. Its translation is CASSRARGSYEQYF.